Listed below are T cell receptor beta chains from one sample, sequenced in a study of T cell responses to AZD1222 COVID-19 vaccine. Measured with immunoSEQ multiplex PCR; TCRdb has only the in-frame clones, and not every one. The sample carries approximately 130,000 clones, approximately 85% recorded once. Sequenced material: peripheral blood, taken 28 days after the second AZD1222 dose. The receptor set was obtained from an adult who received the AZD1222 COVID-19 vaccine. CDR3s leave out the opening cysteine and the closing phenylalanine or tryptophan.

v_call: TRBV5-1; j_call: TRBJ1-1; cdr3_aa: ASSFEWDTEAF
v_call: TRBV7-2; j_call: TRBJ1-6; cdr3_aa: ASSLVWDSPLH
v_call: TRBV9; j_call: TRBJ2-1; cdr3_aa: ASSVLGPGEQF
v_call: TRBV7-9; j_call: TRBJ2-3; cdr3_aa: ASSLSGSSTDTQY
v_call: TRBV6-5; j_call: TRBJ2-5; cdr3_aa: ASRETGGGETQY
v_call: TRBV18; j_call: TRBJ2-1; cdr3_aa: ASSPTMGNEQF
v_call: TRBV7-9; j_call: TRBJ2-7; cdr3_aa: ASSTRTGLNEQY
v_call: TRBV6-5; j_call: TRBJ1-5; cdr3_aa: ASSPPGQPQH
v_call: TRBV9; j_call: TRBJ1-6; cdr3_aa: ASSVLGSPLH
v_call: TRBV12-3/TRBV12-4; j_call: TRBJ2-3; cdr3_aa: ASSLVDTQY
v_call: TRBV2; j_call: TRBJ1-5; cdr3_aa: ACRQGVTGPQH
v_call: TRBV7-9; j_call: TRBJ1-2; cdr3_aa: ASSRTRDTGSGYT
v_call: TRBV5-4; j_call: TRBJ2-1; cdr3_aa: ASSFETYPAEQF
v_call: TRBV12-3/TRBV12-4; j_call: TRBJ2-7; cdr3_aa: ASTRSWDYEQY
v_call: TRBV30; j_call: TRBJ2-2; cdr3_aa: AWSASGLETGELF
v_call: TRBV5-1; j_call: TRBJ2-7; cdr3_aa: ASSSRDSYEQY
v_call: TRBV19; j_call: TRBJ2-3; cdr3_aa: ASRTGLAVRDTQY
v_call: TRBV7-2; j_call: TRBJ2-7; cdr3_aa: ASSPLHGFTYEQY
v_call: TRBV6-5; j_call: TRBJ2-4; cdr3_aa: ASLLFLDRILY
v_call: TRBV30; j_call: TRBJ1-1; cdr3_aa: AWSLGGTEAF
v_call: TRBV4-1; j_call: TRBJ1-4; cdr3_aa: ASSQDWARGYEKLF
v_call: TRBV9; j_call: TRBJ2-6; cdr3_aa: ASTVGGRNSGANVLT
v_call: TRBV27; j_call: TRBJ2-5; cdr3_aa: ASSLAGVRETQY
v_call: TRBV4-1; j_call: TRBJ2-1; cdr3_aa: ASSLPGVRDNEQF
v_call: TRBV11-1; j_call: TRBJ2-7; cdr3_aa: ASSLQQTYEQY
v_call: TRBV5-1; j_call: TRBJ2-7; cdr3_aa: ASSLEEVHEQY
v_call: TRBV30; j_call: TRBJ1-4; cdr3_aa: AWSVHSLEGLF
v_call: TRBV11-3; j_call: TRBJ2-3; cdr3_aa: ASSLGSSTDTQY
v_call: TRBV6-6; j_call: TRBJ2-2; cdr3_aa: ASSRNRELF
v_call: TRBV10-3; j_call: TRBJ2-7; cdr3_aa: AITPGQGGFGRYEQY
v_call: TRBV11-2; j_call: TRBJ2-6; cdr3_aa: ASTLRFNVLT
v_call: TRBV12-5; j_call: TRBJ2-3; cdr3_aa: ASAREYADTQY
v_call: TRBV5-1; j_call: TRBJ1-2; cdr3_aa: ASSLAGQSVPNYGYT
v_call: TRBV11-2; j_call: TRBJ1-2; cdr3_aa: ASSLVPGAGYGYT
v_call: TRBV6-1; j_call: TRBJ1-2; cdr3_aa: ASSERDRDGYT
v_call: TRBV2; j_call: TRBJ1-5; cdr3_aa: ASSGTGNGQPQH
v_call: TRBV5-1; j_call: TRBJ2-1; cdr3_aa: ASTIAGMNEQF
v_call: TRBV5-3; j_call: TRBJ2-2; cdr3_aa: ARSFKGLAGDTGELF
v_call: TRBV7-9; j_call: TRBJ2-5; cdr3_aa: ASRVQGVFETQY
v_call: TRBV6-2/TRBV6-3; j_call: TRBJ1-2; cdr3_aa: ASSYLFSGTQDGYT
v_call: TRBV19; j_call: TRBJ2-7; cdr3_aa: ASKVQHNEQY
v_call: TRBV7-7; j_call: TRBJ2-5; cdr3_aa: ASSQARGRGETQY
v_call: TRBV11-3; j_call: TRBJ1-1; cdr3_aa: ASSARGRDTEAF
v_call: TRBV27; j_call: TRBJ1-5; cdr3_aa: ASSLRQGMEPQH
v_call: TRBV7-2; j_call: TRBJ1-1; cdr3_aa: ASNGQANTEAF
v_call: TRBV18; j_call: TRBJ2-1; cdr3_aa: ASSLEYEQF
v_call: TRBV28; j_call: TRBJ2-7; cdr3_aa: ASSFPSRFLAGAYEQY
v_call: TRBV28; j_call: TRBJ2-1; cdr3_aa: ASSLLHNEQF
v_call: TRBV29-1; j_call: TRBJ1-2; cdr3_aa: SVSGDYGYT
v_call: TRBV28; j_call: TRBJ1-1; cdr3_aa: ASSALGGAF
v_call: TRBV24-1; j_call: TRBJ1-4; cdr3_aa: ATSDRGRRNEKLF
v_call: TRBV24-1; j_call: TRBJ1-1; cdr3_aa: ATTSMSRGPEAF
v_call: TRBV18; j_call: TRBJ1-5; cdr3_aa: ASSPYPGDSNQPQH
v_call: TRBV7-8; j_call: TRBJ1-2; cdr3_aa: ASSFTLTYGYT
v_call: TRBV27; j_call: TRBJ1-2; cdr3_aa: ASIHDGNYGYT